This T cell receptor beta chain came from a study of blood T cells in healthy people across ages. The CDR3 is 13 residues long. Trimming stripped 2 bases from V and 7 bases from J, with 12 bases between. The V gene's germline CDR1 is SGHTA and CDR2 FQGNSA. For the second PCR, which ran for about 7 to 12 cycles, a sample-barcoded 5' primer and a J-beta primer mix were used. TCRdb called the 5' RACE reads again in MiXCR, with one record for every CDR3 protein. The sample consists of approximately 400,000 distinct CDR3 sequences, over 45% of them appearing once. The V and J genes are TRBV7-2 and TRBJ2-7; D unresolved. The sequence was collected from a man aged 60 to 69 in good health. Sequencing input: blood. CDR3 amino acids: CASSLFSNNEQYF. CDR3 nucleotides: TGTGCCAGCAGCTTATTCAGTAACAATGAGCAGTACTTC. Full variable domain (outside the CDR3, taken from reference TRBV7-2 and TRBJ2-7): GAGVSQSPSNKVTEKGKDVELRCDPISGHTALYWYRQSLGQGLEFLIYFQGNSAPDKSGLPSDRFSAERTGGSVSTLTIQRTQQEDSAVYLCASSLFSNNEQYFGPGTRLTVT.